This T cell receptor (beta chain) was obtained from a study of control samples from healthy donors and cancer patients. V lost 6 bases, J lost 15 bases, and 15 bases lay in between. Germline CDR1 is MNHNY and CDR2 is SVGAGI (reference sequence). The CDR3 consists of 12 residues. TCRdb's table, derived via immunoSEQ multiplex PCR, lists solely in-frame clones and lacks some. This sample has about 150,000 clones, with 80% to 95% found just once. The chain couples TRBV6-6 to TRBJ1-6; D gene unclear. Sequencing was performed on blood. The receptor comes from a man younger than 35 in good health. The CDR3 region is CASSLRMLDLHF. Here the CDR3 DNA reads TGTGCCAGCAGCCTTCGGATGTTGGACCTCCACTTT.